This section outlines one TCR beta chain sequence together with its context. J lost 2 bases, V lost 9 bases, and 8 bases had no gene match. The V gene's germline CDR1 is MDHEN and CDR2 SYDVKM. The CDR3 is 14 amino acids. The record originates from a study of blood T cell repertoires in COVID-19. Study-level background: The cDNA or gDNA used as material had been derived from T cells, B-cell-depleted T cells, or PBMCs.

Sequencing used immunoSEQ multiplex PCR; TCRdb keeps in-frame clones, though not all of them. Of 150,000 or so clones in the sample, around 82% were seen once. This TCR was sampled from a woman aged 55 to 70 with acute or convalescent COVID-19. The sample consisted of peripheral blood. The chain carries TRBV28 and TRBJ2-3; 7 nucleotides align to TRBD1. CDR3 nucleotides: TGTGCCAGTACCCCGGGACAGTACACAGATACGCAGTATTTT. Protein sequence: CASTPGQYTDTQYF. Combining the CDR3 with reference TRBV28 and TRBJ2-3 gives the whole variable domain DVKVTQSSRYLVKRTGEKVFLECVQDMDHENMFWYRQDPGLGLRLIYFSYDVKMKEKGDIPEGYSVSREKKERFSLILESASTNQTSMYLCASTPGQYTDTQYFGPGTRLTVL.